The T cell receptor beta chain described here comes from a study of shared clonotypes between healthy human individuals. General study findings and limits: Clonotypes not shared had lower generation probabilities than those common to all four donors. Sorted-subset sequencing was shown by rarefaction to be incomplete despite large depth.

Remarks on this clone: Antigen: not known. Distinct nucleotide sequences in the sample also encode this CDR3.

Germline CDR1 and CDR2: MNHNS and SASEGT. Trimming took 3 bases from V and 2 from J; bases not matched to a gene: 2. There are 14 residues in the CDR3. Free of recent acute infections or vaccinations, the donors were healthy HIV-negative adults. Genomic DNA of every subset was divided equally among multiple immunoSEQ plates. Clones were read by immunoSEQ multiplex PCR, and TCRdb kept only the in-frame ones, dropping some. The sample shows around 980,000 clones, 70% to 80% of them seen only once. This chain connects TRBV6-1 to TRBJ2-3; 7 bases agree with TRBD1. The specimen sequenced was memory CD4+ T cells from PBMCs. Subset denoted: CD45RA-negative fraction. The receptor was derived from a man aged 18 to 30 in good health. Some clones in this sample may be carry-over from other donors' samples. The CDR3, as DNA: TGTGCCAGCAGTGATAGGGGGCCCACAGATACGCAGTATTTT. Encoded protein: CASSDRGPTDTQYF.